This T cell receptor (beta chain) was identified in a study of cytotoxic CD8 clonotypes in ibrutinib-treated CLL (dated by TCRdb to about 2021). Describing the broader study: The cohort was composed of about 10 relapsed/refractory and around 15 treatment-naive patients; IGHV unmutated status was identified in 17 patients. Responses were partial in roughly 24 patients and complete in 2; after median about 63 months follow-up, 14 stayed in remission and approximately 12 progressed. The response samples were drawn at a median of roughly twelve months into treatment, with a range of about 6 to 36 months. On average, each sample had some 250,000 productive templates and around 100,000 productive rearrangements. Of the 70 to 100 people in the trial, roughly 27 had longitudinal samples available. Cryopreserved peripheral blood mononuclear cells were collected before treatment, at response, and at either disease progression or sustained remission. Patients were still on ibrutinib when every remission and progressive disease sample was collected.

The CDR3 sequence holds 16 residues, the cysteine and phenylalanine included. Kept here is only the CDR3 DNA, which spans 48 bases and is read in frame from base 1. V is clipped by 1 base and J by 7 bases, and the sequence between their germline boundaries is 17 bases long. The germline V gene (reference sequence) specifies MNHEY as CDR1 and SMNVEV as CDR2. The goal of deep resolution MiSeq sequencing was a depth between 1 in 1 million and 1 in 200,000 T cells, and coverage averaged 10x per clonotype. The immunoSEQ hsTCRB Kit was used to generate the TCR beta libraries. The source study handled its data this way. ImmunoSEQ Data Assistant and ImmunoSEQ Analyzer were used for data analysis, and V, D and J genes were assigned according to IMGT definitions. Clonality, which ranges from 0 to 1, was calculated by subtracting the normalized Shannon entropy of productive rearrangement frequencies from one. Only overrepresented clonotypes making up at least 0.05% of the repertoire of each patient were included in the public clonotype analysis. About twelve age-matched healthy donor repertoires from immuneACCESS were used as controls for clonality. TCRdb holds this immuneACCESS table with in-frame rearrangements only. Some clones are missing; in checked studies, unresolved V genes explain under half, and the rest has no known cause. D and trimming were read from the DNA, whereas the V and J calls and clone size are those reported in that table. Recorded for this sample are 150,000 to 250,000 clones; approximately 72% of them occurred a single time. The biggest ten clones account for over 10% of the sample.

A word on this clone: Its antigen remains unidentified. No base quality values were provided; no much bigger clone lies one nucleotide off.

Summary of the overall study and its limitations: Public clonotypes were found to be uncommon and were observed to contract or remain stable during treatment; the increase in clonality was shown to reflect expansion of private clonotypes at ibrutinib response. At ibrutinib response clonality went up, during sustained remission it held steady, and at progression it dropped back toward baseline. Sampling times were not matched between sustained-remission and progressing patients, and lymph node repertoires were not studied. Baseline clonality exceeded that of age-matched healthy donors and correlated strongly with circulating CD8+ T-cell counts.

What this sample's time point label stands for: around 2 years on ibrutinib. For TCR beta library preparation, around 2.1 micrograms of genomic DNA were extracted from the cryopreserved PBMCs. Longitudinal blood samples from CLL patients on ibrutinib monotherapy underwent high-throughput TCR beta sequencing. The patients took part in an open-label, single-center phase 2 trial of ibrutinib monotherapy. This specimen consisted of PBMCs, obtained after 24 months of ibrutinib treatment. The chain links TRBV27 with TRBJ1-5, and the D gene may be TRBD1, 6 bases matching. This receptor was obtained from a human donor with chronic lymphocytic leukemia. The CDR3 reads CASSLFAGDTRQPQHF. The nucleotide sequence reads as follows: TGTGCCAGCAGTTTATTCGCAGGGGATACGAGGCAGCCCCAGCATTTT.